Below, one T cell receptor beta chain is given with its context. Antigen unknown. This record belongs to a study of shared clonotypes between healthy human individuals. Findings of the study overall: What rarefaction showed was incomplete sorted-subset sequencing despite large depth. Genetic and exposure-history diversity was limited by the few donors.

For every subset, genomic DNA was evenly distributed across several immunoSEQ plates. The DNA input per sorted-subset replicate PCR was around 200 ng, corresponding to 28,000 or so T cell genomes. Measured with immunoSEQ multiplex PCR; TCRdb has only the in-frame clones, and not every one. Among fewer than 3 million clones listed, under 95% were seen once. With V trimmed by 2 bases and J by 4 bases, 6 bases remained unmatched. The CDR3 runs to 16 residues. Germline CDR1 reads SEHNR; CDR2 reads FQNEAQ (reference sequence). This chain joins TRBV7-9 and TRBJ1-1, with 11 bases that match TRBD1. The sample taken for sequencing was naive CD4+ T cells from PBMCs. The subset was: CD45RA+ positively selected. The sequence came from a man younger than 30 in good health. Some clones in this sample may be carry-over from other donors' samples. The CDR3 region has the DNA TGTGCCAGCAGCTTACCGGGGACAGGGGGAGGCACTGAAGCTTTCTTT. Encoded protein: CASSLPGTGGGTEAFF.